A selection of T cell receptor beta chains follows, all from one sample in a study of cytomegalovirus exposure and HLA in healthy donors. The data were produced by immunoSEQ multiplex PCR, yet TCRdb's version contains in-frame clones alone and is incomplete. There are under 150,000 clones in the sample; around 76% occur only once, and under 4.5% lies in the top ten. Input material: PBMCs. The receptors stem from a man between 18 and 35 years old in good health and CMV-seronegative. CDR3s include the opening cysteine and the closing phenylalanine or tryptophan. D genes are given only for firm matches. Expanded clones are given a class, and other clones once, few, many or no size at all.

D	J	V	size	CDR3	DNA
NA	TRBJ1-1	TRBV11-2	NA	CASSSFRPNGDTEAFF	TGTGCCAGCAGCTCCTTCCGTCCAAACGGGGACACTGAAGCTTTCTTT
NA	TRBJ2-7	TRBV11-2	once	CASSLGRGSYEQYF	TGTGCCAGCAGCTTAGGCCGAGGTTCCTACGAGCAGTACTTC
NA	TRBJ1-4	TRBV4-1	NA	CASSQDYGTQDEKLFF	TGCGCCAGCAGCCAGGATTACGGGACTCAGGATGAAAAACTGTTTTTT
TRBD2	TRBJ2-5	TRBV18	NA	CASSPPGLAGVGQETQYF	TGTGCCAGCTCACCACCGGGACTAGCGGGAGTTGGACAAGAGACCCAGTACTTC
NA	TRBJ1-1	TRBV6-6	few	CASGPFGGKNTEAFF	TGTGCCAGCGGCCCCTTCGGGGGAAAGAACACTGAAGCTTTCTTT
TRBD2	TRBJ2-2	TRBV5-4	NA	CASSGGDRTGELFF	TGTGCCAGCAGCGGGGGGGACCGCACCGGGGAGCTGTTTTTT
NA	TRBJ2-1	TRBV27	NA	CASRFFRHSSYKEQFF	TGTGCCAGCAGATTCTTTAGACACAGCTCCTACAAGGAGCAGTTCTTC
NA	TRBJ1-1	TRBV7-2	NA	CASSIPPGQLEAFF	TGTGCCAGCAGCATACCGCCTGGACAGCTTGAAGCTTTCTTT
NA	TRBJ2-3	TRBV2	NA	CASSRPRDSDTQYF	TGTGCCAGCAGTAGACCCCGCGACTCAGATACGCAGTATTTT
NA	TRBJ1-1	TRBV20-1	NA	CSAKNTEAFF	TGCAGTGCCAAGAACACTGAAGCTTTCTTT
NA	TRBJ1-4	TRBV7-8	NA	CASRPKVGGGEKLFF	TGTGCCAGCAGACCCAAAGTGGGGGGAGGTGAAAAACTGTTTTTT
NA	TRBJ2-5	TRBV14	NA	CASSQDPTDGAQYF	TGTGCCAGCAGCCAAGATCCCACTGACGGGGCCCAGTACTTC
NA	TRBJ1-5	TRBV12-5	NA	CASGLVVAGDQPQHF	TGTGCTAGTGGTTTGGTAGTAGCAGGGGATCAGCCCCAGCATTTT
TRBD2	TRBJ2-7	TRBV5-6	NA	CASSPGTSGRRAPYEQYF	TGTGCCAGCAGCCCTGGGACTAGCGGGAGGCGGGCCCCCTACGAGCAGTACTTC
TRBD1	TRBJ1-2	TRBV5-6	NA	CASSFDRVDGYTF	TGTGCCAGCAGCTTTGACAGGGTGGATGGCTACACCTTC
NA	TRBJ2-7	TRBV27	NA	CASSDGLGTYEQYF	TGTGCCAGCAGTGATGGACTGGGGACCTACGAGCAGTACTTC
NA	TRBJ1-3	TRBV2	NA	CASKTDISSGNTIYF	TGTGCCAGCAAGACGGACATCTCCTCTGGAAACACCATATATTTT
NA	TRBJ1-5	TRBV27	NA	CASTLAESPGKGNQPQHF	TGTGCCAGCACACTAGCTGAGTCCCCAGGGAAAGGGAATCAGCCCCAGCATTTT
TRBD1	TRBJ2-5	TRBV5-4	NA	CASSFSRTGGEETQYF	TGTGCCAGCAGCTTCTCCCGGACAGGGGGGGAAGAGACCCAGTACTTC
NA	TRBJ2-2	TRBV6-5	NA	CASRNRAGELFF	TGTGCCAGCAGAAACAGGGCCGGGGAGCTGTTTTTT
NA	TRBJ2-1	TRBV1	NA	CTSSQVMLVSYNEQFF	TGCACCAGCAGCCAAGTTATGCTAGTAAGTTACAATGAGCAGTTCTTC
TRBD1	TRBJ2-3	TRBV7-9	NA	CASSRGQAADTQYF	TGTGCCAGCAGCCGTGGACAGGCGGCAGATACGCAGTATTTT
NA	TRBJ1-4	TRBV14	NA	CASSPGEKLFF	TGTGCCAGCAGCCCAGGGGAAAAACTGTTTTTT
NA	TRBJ2-3	TRBV6-1	NA	CASSEGPAGPSASTDTQYF	TGTGCCAGCAGTGAAGGTCCGGCAGGGCCGTCTGCCAGCACAGATACGCAGTATTTT
NA	TRBJ1-2	TRBV6-1	NA	CASSGGRATNYGYTF	TGTGCCAGCAGTGGGGGCCGCGCAACTAACTATGGCTACACCTTC
TRBD1	TRBJ2-3	TRBV5-4	NA	CASSPPGQGVPDTQYF	TGTGCCAGCAGCCCTCCGGGGCAGGGGGTGCCAGATACGCAGTATTTT
NA	TRBJ2-3	TRBV19	NA	CASSSDRYGTDTQYF	TGTGCCAGTAGTTCCGACAGGTACGGCACAGATACGCAGTATTTT
TRBD1	TRBJ2-1	TRBV7-9	few	CASSLARGRNEQFF	TGTGCCAGCAGCCTGGCGAGGGGGCGCAATGAGCAGTTCTTC
NA	TRBJ1-6	TRBV19	NA	CASNQGLIHHSPLHF	TGTGCCAGTAACCAGGGACTAATTCATCATTCACCCCTCCACTTT
TRBD1	TRBJ2-3	TRBV2	NA	CASSEGQGTDTQYF	TGTGCCAGCAGTGAGGGACAGGGCACAGATACGCAGTATTTT
TRBD2	TRBJ2-1	TRBV9	NA	CASSVSGGNYNEQFF	TGTGCCAGCAGCGTTAGCGGGGGGAACTACAATGAGCAGTTCTTC
TRBD1	TRBJ2-3	TRBV10-1	NA	CASSGGQAGKDTQYF	TGCGCCAGCAGTGGGGGACAGGCGGGGAAAGATACGCAGTATTTT
TRBD2	TRBJ2-3	TRBV4-1	NA	CASSLGLAGGQTTDTQYF	TGCGCCAGCAGCCTCGGACTAGCGGGGGGGCAGACCACAGATACGCAGTATTTT
TRBD1	TRBJ1-2	TRBV11-1	NA	CASSLEQGHGYTF	TGTGCCAGCAGCTTAGAACAGGGGCATGGCTACACCTTC
TRBD1	TRBJ2-7	TRBV14	NA	CASSQGAGTALYEQYF	TGTGCCAGCAGCCAAGGGGCCGGGACAGCCCTCTACGAGCAGTACTTC
TRBD2	TRBJ2-7	TRBV6-5	NA	CASSYPGGEQYF	TGTGCCAGCAGTTACCCGGGAGGCGAGCAGTACTTC
TRBD2	TRBJ2-3	TRBV7-3	NA	CASSHPRGGAGGSTDTQYF	TGTGCCAGCAGCCACCCCCGCGGGGGAGCGGGAGGGAGCACAGATACGCAGTATTTT
TRBD2	TRBJ2-5	TRBV7-2	NA	CASSLDPSGGAETQYF	TGTGCCAGCAGCTTAGACCCTAGCGGGGGGGCAGAGACCCAGTACTTC
TRBD2	TRBJ2-1	TRBV6-5	few	CASSYETSGGNEQFF	TGTGCCAGCAGTTACGAGACTAGCGGGGGGAATGAGCAGTTCTTC
TRBD1	TRBJ2-3	TRBV5-1	NA	CASHKQGPPPTDTQYF	TGCGCCAGCCACAAACAGGGGCCCCCCCCCACAGATACGCAGTATTTT
TRBD2	TRBJ2-5	TRBV27	NA	CASSTKTSGRAPETQYF	TGTGCCAGCAGTACAAAAACTAGCGGGAGGGCCCCAGAGACCCAGTACTTC
TRBD2	TRBJ2-3	TRBV7-2	NA	CASRRLAKMTDTQYF	TGTGCCAGCCGCCGACTAGCGAAAATGACAGATACGCAGTATTTT
TRBD1	TRBJ2-2	TRBV4-1	NA	CASSQAQGATGELFF	TGCGCCAGCAGCCAAGCCCAGGGGGCAACCGGGGAGCTGTTTTTT
TRBD2	TRBJ2-3	TRBV5-4	few	CASSFPLAGGPADTQYF	TGTGCCAGCAGCTTCCCTCTAGCGGGGGGGCCCGCAGATACGCAGTATTTT
TRBD2	TRBJ2-5	TRBV15	NA	CATSRGGRGKQETQYF	TGTGCCACCAGCCGCGGAGGGCGGGGGAAACAAGAGACCCAGTACTTC
TRBD1	TRBJ2-3	TRBV14	NA	CASSQRDRASTDTQYF	TGTGCCAGCAGCCAACGGGACAGGGCTAGCACAGATACGCAGTATTTT
NA	TRBJ2-7	TRBV9	NA	CASSARGDEQYF	TGTGCCAGCAGCGCCAGGGGAGACGAGCAGTACTTC
TRBD1	TRBJ1-6	TRBV19	NA	CASSLGTGSPLHF	TGTGCCAGTAGTCTAGGGACAGGTTCACCCCTCCACTTT
NA	TRBJ1-4	TRBV19	NA	CASSRGTNEKLFF	TGTGCCAGTAGTCGGGGAACTAATGAAAAACTGTTTTTT
NA	TRBJ2-7	TRBV28	NA	CASGPGTPSYEQYF	TGTGCCAGCGGACCCGGGACTCCTTCCTACGAGCAGTACTTC
NA	TRBJ1-4	TRBV29-1	NA	CSVYRNEKLFF	TGCAGCGTATACAGGAATGAAAAACTGTTTTTT
NA	TRBJ1-6	TRBV21-1	few	CASSTVLLRQGMIHSPLHF	TGTGCCAGCAGCACAGTTTTACTCCGACAGGGGATGATTCATTCACCCCTCCACTTT
NA	TRBJ2-1	TRBV10-2	NA	CASGGTVYYNEQFF	TGCGCCAGCGGGGGGACAGTATACTACAATGAGCAGTTCTTC
NA	TRBJ1-2	TRBV18	NA	CASSAGPYNGYTF	TGTGCCAGCTCGGCGGGACCCTACAATGGCTACACCTTC
TRBD1	TRBJ2-2	TRBV6-6	NA	CASSRQGAGELFF	TGTGCCAGCAGCCGACAGGGAGCCGGGGAGCTGTTTTTT
TRBD1	TRBJ1-6	TRBV6-1	few	CASSEAQGDNSPLHF	TGTGCCAGCAGTGAAGCGCAGGGGGATAATTCACCCCTCCACTTT
TRBD1	TRBJ1-1	TRBV29-1	NA	CSVVDRANTEAFF	TGCAGCGTCGTGGACAGGGCGAACACTGAAGCTTTCTTT
NA	TRBJ1-2	TRBV29-1	NA	CSVVQGYYGYTF	TGCAGCGTTGTCCAGGGGTACTATGGCTACACCTTC
TRBD1	TRBJ2-2	TRBV30	few	CAWSVLGQDTGELFF	TGTGCCTGGAGTGTACTGGGACAGGACACCGGGGAGCTGTTTTTT